The clone carrying this T cell receptor (beta chain) came up a few times. The target antigen is unknown. This sample is drawn from a study of T-cell reconstitution after alpha-beta-depleted transplantation in children. Study-wide points: One year post-transplant, T-cell counts and diversity were largely derived from T cells produced anew. Recipient T cells and thymic progenitors that survived were the source of the high TCRbeta diversity seen at day 60 in some patients. The origin of alpha-beta T cells about two months after transplant was reportedly several hundred expanded graft clones.

A library of TCRbeta sequences, prepared with unique molecular identifiers, was generated. TCRdb recomputed calls from the PCR reads with MiXCR, one row per CDR3 protein. Of 530,000 or so distinct CDR3 sequences listed, 25% to 30% are singletons. The CDR3 contains 14 residues. Trimming left V 6 bases short and J 2 bases short, with 10 bases between. CDR1 and CDR2 (germline): KGHDR, SFDVKD. The receptor was derived from a boy under two years old with Wiskott-Aldrich syndrome, due to receive a stem cell transplant. The chain has TRBV24-1 and TRBJ2-1; D remains ambiguous. This specimen was PBMCs, taken before TCRalphabeta/CD19-depleted stem cell transplant. The CDR3 DNA sequence: TGTGCCACCAGTAACGGGTGGGCCTACAATGAGCAGTTCTTC. Translating it yields CATSNGWAYNEQFF.